These 7 T cell receptor beta chains share one sample of origin, sequenced in a study of Graves' ophthalmopathy and Graves' hyperthyroidism. For repertoire sequencing, the TCR beta CDR3 regions were amplified from RNA transcripts. Amplification began with first-round RT-PCR using HTBI primers, then second-round multiplex PCR was performed. TCRdb redid the calling of the multiplex PCR reads with MiXCR, one entry per CDR3 protein. The sample includes hundreds of thousands of distinct CDR3 sequences, over 40% seen only once; the top ten take 2.5% to 3.5%. Specimen: peripheral blood. All receptors come from an adult man with Graves' ophthalmopathy.

This clonotype occurred a few times. In nucleotides, the CDR3 is TGCGCCAGCAGCTCCGGGGGAGCGGGGGAAGAAGAGACCCAGTACTTC. Translated: CASSSGGAGEEETQYF. The chain joins TRBV5-1 to TRBJ2-5; 8 bases match TRBD2. V was pared by 3 bases and J by 3 bases, with 10 bases of the junction left unmatched. Germline CDR1 reads SGHRS; CDR2 reads YFSETQ. The CDR3 spans 16 residues.

Points on this clonotype: An end of the junction does not agree with germline; a read error may underlie this. V is TRBV30 and J is TRBJ1-4; no definite D call. Germline V gives CDR1 GTSNPN, CDR2 SVGIG (reference sequence). The CDR3 totals 11 residues. The CDR3 reads CAWEDRTSPPF. DNA of the CDR3: TGTGCCTGGGAAGACCGGACGTCTCCTCCTTTT.

CDR3 sequence (DNA): TGTGCCAGCAGCTTCAGGGAAGACTCTGAAGCTTTCTTT. Its translation: CASSFREDSEAFF. This chain links TRBV5-5 with TRBJ1-1, with a possible D match to TRBD1 (5 bases). Trimming shortened V by 2 bases and J by 6 bases, and 11 bases separated the two germline ends. The CDR3 is 13 residues long. Germline CDR1 and CDR2: SGHKS and YYEKEE (reference sequence).

This clonotype was picked up one time. The V and J genes are TRBV7-9 and TRBJ1-1; TRBD1 matches 10 bases. The CDR3 has 15 amino acids. CDR1 SEHNR and CDR2 FQNEAQ come from the germline V gene (reference sequence). V was pared by 2 bases and J by 5 bases, with 5 bases of the junction left unmatched. The CDR3 protein is CASSLRTGGQTEAFF. CDR3 DNA sequence: TGTGCCAGCAGCTTACGGACAGGGGGGCAAACTGAAGCTTTCTTT.

On this clonotype: A clone one base away is much larger, so this may be a read error. The chain recombines TRBV29-1 with TRBJ1-3; D is unresolved. Per the germline V gene, CDR1 is SQVTM and CDR2 is ANQGSEA. Trimming removed 6 bases from V and 0 bases from J, with 18 bases in between. This CDR3 is built from 16 residues. CDR3 region: CSVYSIDTSSGNTIYF. For the CDR3, the DNA is TGCAGCGTGTACTCTATCGATACCAGCTCTGGAAACACCATATATTTT.

On this clonotype itself: The germline gene is not matched at one end of the junction; a read error may be the cause. The J gene is TRBJ1-6, the V gene TRBV5-1; D not certain. Germline assignment: CDR1 SGHRS and CDR2 YFSETQ. The CDR3 is made up of 14 amino acids. CDR3 coding DNA: TGTGCCAGCGGGCTTCCGTCTGGAGGTTCACCCCTCCACTTT. It is translated as CASGLPSGGSPLHF. The whole variable domain, remainder taken from reference TRBV5-1 and TRBJ1-6, is KAGVTQTPRYLIKTRGQQVTLSCSPISGHRSVSWYQQTPGQGLQFLFEYFSETQRNKGNFPGRFSGRQFSNSRSEMNVSTLELGDSALYLCASGLPSGGSPLHFGNGTRLTVT.

J is TRBJ1-5 and V is TRBV29-1; 8 bases align to TRBD1. CDR1 is SQVTM and CDR2 is ANQGSEA in the germline V gene. V shed 4 bases, J shed 7 bases, and the junction held 3 bases outside the gene matches. CDR3 size: 12 residues. The CDR3 reads CSVGQGSQPQHF. The CDR3 DNA reads as TGCAGCGTTGGACAGGGGAGCCAGCCCCAGCATTTT.